The 4 T cell receptor beta chains presented below share a single source sample, sequenced in a study of T-cell reconstitution after alpha-beta-depleted transplantation in children (dated by TCRdb to between 2015 and 2016). Libraries were constructed by PCR. The sequencing machine was an Illumina HiSeq 2500. TCR library preparation used molecular barcoding, with unique molecular identifiers applied to normalize quantification of the TCRbeta repertoire. The raw public reads went through TCRdb reprocessing: fastp at Q25, MiXCR clone calling, in-frame beta chains kept. Each record represents a unique CDR3 protein, reported with the most common genes and DNA among its rows. The sample table records around 580,000 distinct CDR3 sequences; under 25% of these occur just once. Around an eighth of the sample is in the top ten clones. The sample's treatment or condition, from its label and the paper: allogeneic hematopoietic cell transplantation with graft depleted of TCRalphabeta T cells and CD19 B cells.

Sequenced material: PBMCs, mostly from graft donor cells, taken 360 days after TCRalphabeta/CD19-depleted stem cell transplant. The receptors originated from a boy in the first two years of life who had a stem cell transplant for acute myeloid leukemia, so the T cells may come from the graft donor.

This clonotype has just a few counts. This chain connects TRBV3-1 to TRBJ2-5; D is unclear. Looked up from germline, CDR1 is LGHDT and CDR2 is YNNKEL (reference sequence). Trimming left V 6 bases short and J 1 base short, with 15 bases between. The CDR3 sequence is 15 residues long. The CDR3 DNA reads TGTGCCAGCAGACGGAGTACTCCTAGCCAAGAGACCCAGTACTTC. Translation gives CASRRSTPSQETQYF.

The chain has TRBV12-3 or TRBV12-4 and TRBJ2-3; D is ambiguous. V dropped 3 bases and J dropped 4 bases, with 20 bases sitting between them. The CDR3 loop spans 17 amino acids. The chain's CDR3 is CASSFSPVAHRSDTQYF. The DNA for the CDR3 is TGTGCCAGCAGTTTTTCCCCCGTGGCCCACCGCTCAGATACGCAGTATTTT.

In this sample, this clonotype turned up a few times. The rearrangement links TRBV7-2 to TRBJ2-5; TRBD1 or TRBD2 may be the D gene (6 bases each). V dropped 2 bases and J dropped 4 bases, with 17 bases sitting between them. CDR3 size: 16 residues. CDR1 is SGHTA, CDR2 FQGNSA, per germline. CDR3 amino acids: CASSLLQGLGGETQYF. The CDR3 coding sequence is TGTGCCAGCAGCTTACTTCAGGGGTTGGGGGGAGAGACCCAGTACTTC.

This clonotype appeared many times. The chain combines TRBV4-3 with TRBJ2-1; 9 nucleotides agree with TRBD2. The CDR3 has 17 residues. Germline V gene lookup returns CDR1 LGHNA and CDR2 YSLEER. V lost 4 bases to trimming and J lost 6 bases; unmatched junction nucleotides: 13. The CDR3 DNA follows: TGCGCCAGCAGCCTCCCCGGGGGCGGGGGGGCGGTCAATGAGCAGTTCTTC. It specifies CASSLPGGGGAVNEQFF.